The 30 T cell receptor beta chains below were found in one sample sequenced in a study of control samples from healthy donors and cancer patients. Generated by immunoSEQ multiplex PCR, the TCRdb table keeps only in-frame clones and is missing some. The data contain roughly 140,000 clones, around 86% of them singletons. The sequenced material came from blood. The receptors come from a man aged 25-45 years in good health.

This sequence joins TRBV3-1 (or the pseudogene TRBV3-2) and TRBJ1-3, with D hard to call. The CDR3 covers 15 residues. The V gene lost 0 bases and the J gene lost 0 bases, with 6 bases spanning the gap. Germline assignment: CDR1 LGHDT and CDR2 YNNKEL (reference sequence). Here the CDR3 reads CASSQDTASGNTIYF. CDR3 nucleotide sequence: TGTGCCAGCAGCCAAGATACAGCCTCTGGAAACACCATATATTTT.

The V call is TRBV20-1, the J call TRBJ1-3; a weak D match, TRBD1 (6 bases). Trimming removed 7 bases at V and 3 bases at J, with 7 bases between. Germline values: CDR1 DFQATT, CDR2 SNEGSKA (reference sequence). The CDR3 sequence is 11 residues long. CDR3 nucleotides: TGCAGTGGGACAGATGGAAACACCATATATTTT. This encodes CSGTDGNTIYF.

The rearrangement links TRBV6-5 to TRBJ1-1; possibly TRBD1 for D (6 bases). Deletions cut 5 bases from V and 11 bases from J, with 18 bases between. The CDR3 is 13 residues long. The germline CDR1 and CDR2 sequences are MNHEY and SVGAGI. The CDR3 DNA is TGTGCCAGCAGTCCGTTCCGGGACATAGGGGCTTTCTTT. Amino acids: CASSPFRDIGAFF.

V and J are TRBV3-1 (or the pseudogene TRBV3-2) and TRBJ1-4; TRBD1 might be the D (6 bases). Germline CDR1 is LGHDT and CDR2 is YNNKEL (reference sequence). The CDR3 is 13 amino acids. Trimming removed 4 bases at V and 8 bases at J, with 11 bases between. CDR3 amino acids: CASSPRGGEKLFF. In DNA form, the CDR3 reads TGTGCCAGCAGCCCACGTGGGGGCGAAAAACTGTTTTTT.

This chain links TRBV7-8 with TRBJ2-5; the D gene is possibly TRBD2 (6 bases). Germline CDR1 and CDR2: SGHVS and FQNEAQ. V lost 5 bases and J 7 bases, leaving 14 bases between the germline ends. The CDR3 length is 13 residues. CDR3 protein: CASSPAGHVTQYF. The CDR3 nucleotides read TGTGCCAGCAGCCCGGCGGGGCATGTGACCCAGTACTTC.

This sequence joins TRBV4-3 and TRBJ2-7, with 10 bases lining up with TRBD2. Losses at the gene ends were 3 bases for V and 1 base for J; bases not matched to a gene: 12. There are 18 residues in the CDR3. Germline lookup yields CDR1 LGHNA and CDR2 YSLEER. The CDR3 reads CASSQATASSGGSYEQYF. As DNA, the CDR3 is TGCGCCAGCAGCCAGGCGACCGCCTCTAGCGGGGGTTCCTACGAGCAGTACTTC.

This chain links TRBV28 with TRBJ1-3; D remains ambiguous. This CDR3 is built from 13 residues. V was cut by 3 bases and J by 4 bases, with 7 bases left in between. Germline V lookup: CDR1 MDHEN, CDR2 SYDVKM. DNA of the CDR3: TGTGCCAGCAGTTTTCCTACCGGAAACACCATATATTTT. This encodes CASSFPTGNTIYF.

The V and J genes are TRBV27 and TRBJ2-2, with 9 nucleotides matching TRBD2. This CDR3 has 16 amino acids. The germline gives CDR1 MNHEY, CDR2 SMNVEV (reference sequence). V trimming: 5 bases; J trimming: 1 base; junction bases outside the gene matches: 5. For the CDR3, the DNA is TGTGCCAGCAGTGAAGGACTAGCGCTGAACACCGGGGAGCTGTTTTTT. This codes for CASSEGLALNTGELFF.

V usage is TRBV5-1 and J usage is TRBJ1-6, with D hard to call. V lost 4 bases, J lost 7 bases, and 12 bases lay in between. This CDR3 region has 14 residues. Germline V CDR1 and CDR2: SGHRS, YFSETQ. The CDR3 DNA sequence: TGCGCCAGCAGCCGGGAGAGGTCGAATTCACCCCTCCACTTT. It translates to CASSRERSNSPLHF.

This rearrangement joins TRBV19 to TRBJ1-6, with D perhaps matching TRBD1 (5 bases). Germline V gene data show CDR1 as LNHDA and CDR2 as SQIVND (reference sequence). The CDR3 sequence is 15 residues long. V was cut by 6 bases and J by 5 bases, with 14 bases left in between. The CDR3 is CASSRVSGNNSPLHF. The CDR3 nucleotides read TGTGCCAGTAGCAGGGTGTCCGGGAATAATTCACCCCTCCACTTT.

The CDR3 DNA is TGCAGCGTTAGACAACAGGAGGGGGGGCGAGCTAACTATGGCTACACCTTC. Protein sequence: CSVRQQEGGRANYGYTF. V usage is TRBV29-1 and J usage is TRBJ1-2, with D perhaps TRBD1 (6 bases). The CDR3 spans 17 residues. The germline V gene encodes CDR1 SQVTM and CDR2 ANQGSEA. Trimming removed 5 bases at V and 0 bases at J, with 22 bases between.

The chain joins TRBV5-4 to TRBJ2-5; 7 bases are shared with TRBD2. Losses at the gene ends were 0 bases for V and 7 bases for J; bases not matched to a gene: 12. Germline CDR1 and CDR2: SGHNT and YYREEE (reference sequence). CDR3 length: 16 residues. Written as DNA, the CDR3 is TGTGCCAGCAGCTTGGAGGCAGCGGGGTTCAAAGGGACCCAGTACTTC. Encoded protein: CASSLEAAGFKGTQYF. Filled out from reference TRBV5-4 and TRBJ2-5, the complete variable domain reads ETGVTQSPTHLIKTRGQQVTLRCSSQSGHNTVSWYQQALGQGPQFIFQYYREEENGRGNFPPRFSGLQFPNYSSELNVNALELDDSALYLCASSLEAAGFKGTQYFGPGTRLLVL.

The rearrangement uses TRBV4-1 and TRBJ2-5; D gene unclear. From germline, CDR1 is MGHRA and CDR2 YSYEKL. The V gene lost 1 base and the J gene lost 4 bases, with 7 bases spanning the gap. There are 13 residues in the CDR3. DNA for the CDR3: TGCGCCAGCAGCCAAGTCAGGATAGAGACCCAGTACTTC. This sequence encodes CASSQVRIETQYF.

J is TRBJ1-5 and V is TRBV7-2; D is uncertain. Germline loops: CDR1 SGHTA, CDR2 FQGNSA. The CDR3 consists of 15 residues. V was shortened by 5 bases and J by 0 bases, with 11 bases between the two germline ends. This chain's CDR3 is CASSPYGVSNQPQHF. The CDR3 region has the DNA TGTGCCAGCAGCCCTTATGGCGTTAGCAATCAGCCCCAGCATTTT.

V and J are TRBV5-4 and TRBJ1-1, with D maybe TRBD1 (6 bases). The CDR3 length is 14 residues. The V end was cut by 0 bases, the J end by 2 bases, with 8 bases between. Germline CDR1 and CDR2: SGHNT and YYREEE (reference sequence). The CDR3 DNA sequence: TGTGCCAGCAGCTTGGGGGGGCGTAACACTGAAGCTTTCTTT. Translated: CASSLGGRNTEAFF.

The chain has TRBV29-1 and TRBJ1-6, with 10 positions matching TRBD1. V shed 7 bases and J 9 bases; nucleotides not matched to a gene: 6. The CDR3 extends over 13 amino acids. Germline CDR1 reads SQVTM; CDR2 reads ANQGSEA. CDR3 in amino acids: CSAGGQGGSPLHF. In DNA form, the CDR3 reads TGCAGCGCCGGAGGACAGGGGGGTTCACCCCTCCACTTT.

The chain combines TRBV5-6 with TRBJ1-1; maybe TRBD1 (5 bases). The CDR3 covers 14 residues. Germline loops: CDR1 SGHDT, CDR2 YYEEEE. V lost 0 bases, J lost 5 bases, and 11 bases lay in between. The CDR3 is CASSLESGYTEAFF. Written as DNA, the CDR3 is TGTGCCAGCAGCTTGGAGTCAGGGTATACTGAAGCTTTCTTT. The full variable domain, rest sourced from reference TRBV5-6 and TRBJ1-1, is DAGVTQSPTHLIKTRGQQVTLRCSPKSGHDTVSWYQQALGQGPQFIFQYYEEEERQRGNFPDRFSGHQFPNYSSELNVNALLLGDSALYLCASSLESGYTEAFFGQGTRLTVV.

This chain links TRBV7-3 with TRBJ2-2; D possibly matches TRBD1 or TRBD2 (5 bases each). In germline, CDR1 is SGHTA, CDR2 FQGTGA. The CDR3 is 16 residues long. Trimming removed 5 bases at V and 0 bases at J, with 13 bases between. CDR3 sequence (DNA): TGTGCCAGCAGCCGAATGGGACGGGCGAACACCGGGGAGCTGTTTTTT. Amino acid sequence: CASSRMGRANTGELFF.

About this clone itself: The sample has other DNA sequences that encode this CDR3 too. The CDR3 nucleotides are TGTGCCAGCAGTGAAAGAGGCTTCACTGAAGCTTTCTTT. This encodes CASSERGFTEAFF. The V and J genes are TRBV6-1 and TRBJ1-1; D not resolved. Looked up from germline, CDR1 is MNHNS and CDR2 is SASEGT. With 2 bases removed from V and 4 bases from J, the gap between germline ends came to 8 bases. The CDR3 runs to 13 residues.

The chain uses TRBV19 and TRBJ1-1, with TRBD1 identical over 10 bases. There are 14 residues in the CDR3. V gave up 7 bases and J gave up 5 bases; unmatched junction bases: 7. CDR1 LNHDA and CDR2 SQIVND come from the germline V gene (reference sequence). The CDR3 protein is CASTTDRGKTEAFF. DNA for the CDR3: TGTGCCAGTACGACGGACAGGGGGAAAACTGAAGCTTTCTTT.

The chain is built from TRBV6-5 and TRBJ2-4; weak D call: TRBD2 (7 bases). This CDR3 region has 15 residues. Deletions cut 5 bases from V and 6 bases from J, with 17 bases between. Germline V gene lookup returns CDR1 MNHEY and CDR2 SVGAGI. CDR3 sequence reads: CASSQEGGGGNIQYF. CDR3 DNA sequence: TGTGCCAGCAGTCAGGAGGGGGGCGGGGGAAACATTCAGTACTTC.

This sequence joins TRBV27 and TRBJ2-2; the D gene is possibly TRBD2 (6 bases). Trimming took 8 bases from V and 2 from J, leaving 12 bases between them. This CDR3 contains 14 residues. Looked up from germline, CDR1 is MNHEY and CDR2 is SMNVEV (reference sequence). The CDR3 bases are TGTGCCAGCTTCGGACTAACCAACACCGGGGAGCTGTTTTTT. Its translation: CASFGLTNTGELFF.

This chain connects TRBV14 to TRBJ2-7, with TRBD2 identical over 11 bases. V shed 1 base and J 8 bases; nucleotides not matched to a gene: 19. The germline V gene encodes CDR1 SGHDN and CDR2 FVKESK. The CDR3 runs to 19 residues. The CDR3 nucleotides read TGTGCCAGCAGCCAAGTACCTAGCGGGAGGAACTACTCCTACTTCAAGCAGTACTTC. This encodes CASSQVPSGRNYSYFKQYF.

The V call is TRBV27, the J call TRBJ1-3; a weak D match, TRBD1 (6 bases). V dropped 0 bases and J dropped 9 bases, with 9 bases sitting between them. The CDR3 covers 13 residues. From germline, CDR1 is MNHEY and CDR2 SMNVEV (reference sequence). CDR3 coding DNA: TGTGCCAGCAGTTTATCTGGGGGCACCACCATATATTTT. Residues: CASSLSGGTTIYF.

This clone was counted once. The chain employs TRBV27 and TRBJ1-1; a possible D gene is TRBD1 (6 bases). Germline V gives CDR1 MNHEY, CDR2 SMNVEV (reference sequence). V was cut by 3 bases and J by 2 bases, with 10 bases left in between. The CDR3 sequence is 14 residues long. As DNA, the CDR3 is TGTGCCAGCAGTTTGGCAGGGGCCAACACTGAAGCTTTCTTT. It codes for CASSLAGANTEAFF.

V usage is TRBV6-2 or TRBV6-3 and J usage is TRBJ2-2, with 9 bases lining up with TRBD2. The CDR3 sequence is 17 residues long. CDR1 is MNHEY, CDR2 SVGEGT, per germline. With 0 bases clipped from V and 6 bases from J, the junction kept 8 bases outside the gene matches. CDR3 coding DNA: TGTGCCAGCAGTTACTCGATCGGTAGCGGGAGCGCCGGGGAGCTGTTTTTT. Residues: CASSYSIGSGSAGELFF.

The chain couples TRBV7-2 to TRBJ2-2; 7 bases map to TRBD1. With V trimmed by 10 bases and J by 0 bases, 5 bases remained unmatched. The CDR3 length is 14 residues. The germline V gene encodes CDR1 SGHTA and CDR2 FQGNSA. The CDR3 DNA reads as TGTGCCACTACGGGACAGTCGAACACCGGGGAGCTGTTTTTT. This sequence encodes CATTGQSNTGELFF.

This clone appeared a few times. The chain joins TRBV7-9 to TRBJ1-3, with TRBD1 identical over 9 bases. Germline values: CDR1 SEHNR, CDR2 FQNEAQ (reference sequence). The CDR3 is 16 amino acids. V shed 5 bases and J 0 bases; nucleotides not matched to a gene: 5. CDR3 nucleotide sequence: TGTGCCAGCAGCCCCAAGGACAGGGGCTCTGGAAACACCATATATTTT. Translating gives CASSPKDRGSGNTIYF. Supplemented by reference TRBV7-9 and TRBJ1-3, the full variable domain reads DTGVSQNPRHKITKRGQNVTFRCDPISEHNRLYWYRQTLGQGPEFLTYFQNEAQLEKSRLLSDRFSAERPKGSFSTLEIQRTEQGDSAMYLCASSPKDRGSGNTIYFGEGSWLTVV.

V gene TRBV7-8 combines with J gene TRBJ1-4; 8 bases line up with TRBD1. The CDR3 loop spans 15 amino acids. V dropped 1 base and J dropped 8; count of bases not matched to a gene: 6. Per germline, CDR1 SGHVS and CDR2 FQNEAQ. The CDR3 DNA reads TGTGCCAGCAGCTTAGGGACAGGGAAAGGGGAAAAACTGTTTTTT. Translating gives CASSLGTGKGEKLFF.

Notes on this clone: Different DNA sequences within this sample yield the same CDR3. The V call is TRBV11-2, the J call TRBJ2-7; D may be TRBD1 or TRBD2 (5 bases each). Per the germline V gene, CDR1 is SGHAT and CDR2 is FQNNGV. The length of the CDR3 is 14 residues. V gave up 4 bases and J gave up 4 bases, with 14 bases separating them. The CDR3: CASSSQGTGYEQYF. The CDR3 nucleotides are TGTGCCAGCAGCTCTCAGGGCACGGGATACGAGCAGTACTTC.